This T cell receptor (beta chain) was captured in a study of T cell responses to AZD1222 COVID-19 vaccine. Repertoires were generated with immunoSEQ multiplex PCR, while TCRdb's copy carries only in-frame clones and drops some. The sample lists approximately 180,000 clones, approximately 92% occurring once. General study findings and limits: Recipients of two AZD1222 doses showed rising Spike-specific TCR breadth and depth.

This clone was detected only once. Its antigen is not identified. This specimen was peripheral blood, taken on day 0 of AZD1222 vaccination. This sequence originates from an adult in good health.

The CDR3 reads CASSQDRRGVDSPLHF. The CDR3 coding sequence is TGCGCCAGCAGCCAAGATCGTCGGGGGGTTGATTCACCCCTCCACTTT. The rearrangement uses TRBV4-3 and TRBJ1-6; D might be TRBD1 (5 bases). Trimming took off 0 bases at V and 8 bases at J, with 14 bases between the two ends. Germline V gives CDR1 LGHNA, CDR2 YSLEER. CDR3 length equals 16 residues.